A single sample is the source of the 18 T cell receptor beta chains below, sequenced in a study of graft-versus-host responses after intestinal transplantation. What these receptors recognize is not known. The repertoire was sequenced with immunoSEQ multiplex PCR; TCRdb's copy has only in-frame clones and lacks some. The profile shows around 100,000 clones, about 90% of them singletons. Sequenced here: unstimulated CD4+ T cells sorted from spleen or lymph node cells, sampled before intestinal transplant. These receptors all come from a human donor who received an intestinal transplant.

V gene TRBV6-6 combines with J gene TRBJ2-7; D might be TRBD1 or TRBD2, each matching 5 bases. Germline V lookup: CDR1 MNHNY, CDR2 SVGAGI (reference sequence). V lost 7 bases and J 2 bases, leaving 12 bases between the germline ends. CDR3 size: 13 residues. The CDR3 here is CASTPGPTYEQYF. CDR3 nucleotides: TGTGCCAGCACTCCGGGACCTACCTACGAGCAGTACTTC.

The chain couples TRBV2 to TRBJ2-3, with 8 bases lining up with TRBD2. Germline CDR1 is SNHLY and CDR2 is FYNNEI. The J segment lost 1 base and the V segment lost 3 bases, leaving 0 bases of the junction unmatched. The CDR3 runs 14 residues. This CDR3 is CASSERGGTDTQYF. CDR3 DNA sequence: TGTGCCAGCAGTGAGCGGGGGGGCACAGATACGCAGTATTTT.

This chain links TRBV4-1 with TRBJ1-6; maybe TRBD1 (6 bases). The CDR3 totals 16 residues. Germline loops: CDR1 MGHRA, CDR2 YSYEKL. Trimming took off 1 base at V and 9 bases at J, with 16 bases between the two ends. The CDR3 region has the DNA TGCGCCAGCAGCCAAGGGTTTGGCAGGGGCGGTTCACCCCTCCACTTT. This encodes CASSQGFGRGGSPLHF.

The V call is TRBV7-3, the J call TRBJ1-1, with no clear D. Trimming removed 6 bases at V and 0 bases at J, with 8 bases between. Germline CDR1 SGHTA, CDR2 FQGTGA. This CDR3 has 13 residues. The CDR3 sequence is CASSVTLNTEAFF. In nucleotides, the CDR3 is TGTGCCAGCAGTGTTACCTTGAACACTGAAGCTTTCTTT.

The V gene is TRBV5-6, the J gene TRBJ1-6; D gene uncertain. This CDR3 region has 18 residues. V was clipped by 0 bases and J by 8 bases, with 21 bases between them. The germline V gene encodes CDR1 SGHDT and CDR2 YYEEEE. The CDR3 DNA reads TGTGCCAGCAGCTTGGCCCGGCATGGGGTGGCAGGCGATTCACCCCTCCACTTT. Protein: CASSLARHGVAGDSPLHF.

The chain is built from TRBV7-9 and TRBJ2-5; D ambiguous. V was clipped by 1 base and J by 7 bases, with 13 bases between them. The CDR3 extends over 14 amino acids. The germline V gene encodes CDR1 SEHNR and CDR2 FQNEAQ (reference sequence). The CDR3 reads CASSLGSSYRTQYF. CDR3 in DNA: TGTGCCAGCAGCTTAGGTTCTTCCTACCGGACCCAGTACTTC. Filled out from reference TRBV7-9 and TRBJ2-5, the complete variable domain reads DTGVSQNPRHKITKRGQNVTFRCDPISEHNRLYWYRQTLGQGPEFLTYFQNEAQLEKSRLLSDRFSAERPKGSFSTLEIQRTEQGDSAMYLCASSLGSSYRTQYFGPGTRLLVL.

The gene calls are TRBV7-2 and TRBJ2-1; D may match TRBD1 or TRBD2 (5 bases each). Germline V gene data show CDR1 as SGHTA and CDR2 as FQGNSA. This CDR3 is 15 amino acids long. The V end was cut by 0 bases, the J end by 8 bases, with 14 bases between. CDR3 coding DNA: TGTGCCAGCAGCTTAGCGCAGGGAGTATACTATGAGCAGTTCTTC. The encoded protein is CASSLAQGVYYEQFF. The variable domain in full, with the rest retrieved from reference TRBV7-2 and TRBJ2-1, is GAGVSQSPSNKVTEKGKDVELRCDPISGHTALYWYRQSLGQGLEFLIYFQGNSAPDKSGLPSDRFSAERTGGSVSTLTIQRTQQEDSAVYLCASSLAQGVYYEQFFGPGTRLTVL.

The rearrangement uses TRBV12-5 and TRBJ2-1; tentatively, D is TRBD2 (6 bases). CDR1 and CDR2 (germline): LGHNT, FRNRAP. V shed 5 bases and J shed 7 bases, with 21 bases lying between them. The CDR3 is 16 amino acids. Here the CDR3 DNA reads TGTGCTAGTGGTAACTCGCGGGACCACCCTCTTAATGAGCAGTTCTTC. Protein product: CASGNSRDHPLNEQFF.

This CDR3 is CASSFPAYMNNEQFF. CDR3 sequence (DNA): TGTGCCAGCAGTTTTCCAGCATACATGAACAATGAGCAGTTCTTC. V and J are TRBV28 and TRBJ2-1; D is unresolved. The CDR3 spans 15 residues. Trimming cost V 3 bases and J 5 bases, with 14 bases left between them. Germline V gene sequence: CDR1 MDHEN, CDR2 SYDVKM.

The CDR3: CASSPRQTKIQYF. DNA for the CDR3: TGTGCCAGCAGCCCTCGACAGACTAAGATTCAGTACTTC. V and J are TRBV9 and TRBJ2-4; the D gene could be TRBD1 or TRBD2 (5 bases each). V was cut by 4 bases and J by 10 bases, with 15 bases left in between. The CDR3 extends over 13 amino acids. CDR1 is SGDLS and CDR2 is YYNGEE in the germline V gene.

The gene calls are TRBV5-4 and TRBJ2-5; 7 bases line up with TRBD1. CDR3 length: 14 amino acids. Trimming cost V 3 bases and J 10 bases; bases outside gene matches: 12. From germline, CDR1 is SGHNT and CDR2 YYREEE (reference sequence). CDR3 residues: CASSSAGQARDQYF. The CDR3 nucleotides read TGTGCCAGCAGCTCTGCAGGACAGGCCAGAGACCAGTACTTC.

This clone was detected only a few times. The V gene is TRBV11-2, the J gene TRBJ2-1; TRBD2 matches 10 bases. There are 15 residues in the CDR3. Germline V CDR1 and CDR2: SGHAT, FQNNGV. J lost 10 bases, V lost 4 bases, and 10 bases had no gene match. In nucleotides, the CDR3 is TGTGCCAGCAGCTCGATTAGCGGGGGGCCGTGGGAGCAGTTCTTC. Amino acids: CASSSISGGPWEQFF.

The rearrangement joins TRBV27 to TRBJ2-1; TRBD2 matches at 9 bases. V lost 1 base, J lost 7 bases, and 14 bases stayed unmatched. The CDR3 totals 18 residues. Germline V gives CDR1 MNHEY, CDR2 SMNVEV (reference sequence). The CDR3 loop reads CASSLWGLAAQGVNEQFF. CDR3 in DNA: TGTGCCAGCAGTTTATGGGGACTAGCTGCCCAGGGTGTGAATGAGCAGTTCTTC.

The gene calls are TRBV5-1 and TRBJ2-3, with D hard to call. CDR1 and CDR2 from the germline V gene are SGHRS and YFSETQ. CDR3 length: 12 amino acids. V lost 1 base and J 11 bases, leaving 11 bases between the germline ends. The CDR3 coding sequence is TGCGCCAGCAGCTTGAACAGAGATCGGCAGTATTTT. It codes for CASSLNRDRQYF.

The V gene is TRBV5-4, the J gene TRBJ1-3; TRBD1 might be the D (6 bases). Trimming took 1 base from V and 4 from J, leaving 9 bases between them. In germline, CDR1 is SGHNT, CDR2 YYREEE (reference sequence). The CDR3 has 14 amino acids. The CDR3 protein is CASSLRGGGNTIYF. CDR3 DNA: TGTGCCAGCAGCTTGCGAGGGGGAGGAAACACCATATATTTT.

With respect to this clone: Distinct nucleotide sequences in the sample also encode this CDR3. The chain links TRBV7-9 to TRBJ1-1; D possibly corresponds to TRBD1 (5 bases). The V gene lost 2 bases and the J gene lost 1 base, with 5 bases spanning the gap. Germline V gene lookup returns CDR1 SEHNR and CDR2 FQNEAQ (reference sequence). This CDR3 region has 13 residues. CDR3 in amino acids: CASSLRGNTEAFF. The CDR3 DNA reads TGTGCCAGCAGCTTAAGGGGGAACACTGAAGCTTTCTTT.

This clone was seen only a few times. J is TRBJ1-3 and V is TRBV4-1; perhaps TRBD1 as D (6 bases). This CDR3 contains 16 residues. The germline V gene has CDR1 MGHRA and CDR2 YSYEKL. Trimming removed 4 bases from V and 1 base from J, with 14 bases in between. As DNA, the CDR3 is TGCGCCAGCAGCCTCAGTATACAGGGTTCTGGAAACACCATATATTTT. It encodes CASSLSIQGSGNTIYF.

This chain links TRBV2 with TRBJ2-3, with 12 bases lining up with TRBD2. Per the germline V gene, CDR1 is SNHLY and CDR2 is FYNNEI. The J segment lost 6 bases and the V segment lost 5 bases, leaving 3 bases of the junction unmatched. CDR3 length: 14 amino acids. Here the CDR3 reads CASSKTSGGDTQYF. CDR3 bases: TGTGCCAGCAGTAAGACTAGCGGGGGTGATACGCAGTATTTT.